The 12 T cell receptor beta chains below were found in one sample sequenced in a study of blood T cell repertoires in COVID-19. Data came from immunoSEQ multiplex PCR; TCRdb stores just in-frame clones and leaves some out. The sample includes around 140,000 clones, approximately 84% of them seen just once. Sequenced: peripheral blood. Receptors were obtained from an elderly woman with acute or convalescent COVID-19.

This clone occurred a few times. V and J are TRBV11-2 and TRBJ1-1; D unresolved. The CDR3 sequence is 16 residues long. Per the germline V gene, CDR1 is SGHAT and CDR2 is FQNNGV. Trimming shortened V by 1 base and J by 2 bases, and 14 bases separated the two germline ends. The CDR3 spells CASSLGSGRPNTEAFF. The CDR3 DNA follows: TGTGCCAGCAGCTTAGGGAGCGGCAGGCCTAACACTGAAGCTTTCTTT.

The J gene is TRBJ1-1, the V gene TRBV4-3, with 7 positions matching TRBD1. Trimming took 6 bases from V and 5 from J; bases not matched to a gene: 12. CDR1 and CDR2 (germline): LGHNA, YSLEER. The CDR3 covers 15 residues. The CDR3 loop reads CASRPTETGKTEAFF. The CDR3 region has the DNA TGCGCCAGCAGACCAACCGAGACAGGGAAGACTGAAGCTTTCTTT.

The V gene is TRBV7-2, the J gene TRBJ2-3; 9 positions agree with TRBD2. The CDR3 has 16 amino acids. Trimming took 1 base from V and 4 from J; bases not matched to a gene: 6. CDR1 SGHTA and CDR2 FQGNSA come from the germline V gene. CDR3 DNA sequence: TGTGCCAGCAGCTTAGGCCTAGCGGGAATCTCAGATACGCAGTATTTT. It is translated as CASSLGLAGISDTQYF.

The gene calls are TRBV21-1 and TRBJ2-3; TRBD2 is the table's D call and was not checked against the DNA. TRBV21-1 is recorded as a pseudogene. The CDR3 extends over 16 amino acids. CDR3 DNA: TGTGCCAGCAGCTATATGGGGACTTCGTTAAACCCGACGCAGTATTTT. As protein: CASSYMGTSLNPTQYF.

The J gene is TRBJ1-6, the V gene TRBV6-6; TRBD1 matches at 9 bases. The CDR3 sequence is 16 residues long. J was trimmed by 8 bases and V by 0 bases; bases with no gene match: 5. CDR1 is MNHNY, CDR2 SVGAGI, per germline (reference sequence). CDR3 nucleotide sequence: TGTGCCAGCAGTTACTCCGGACAGGGGCCAGATTCACCCCTCCACTTT. Amino acid sequence: CASSYSGQGPDSPLHF.

This clone was counted once. The chain couples TRBV5-5 to TRBJ2-3; D unresolved. The CDR3 has 12 amino acids. V was cut by 0 bases and J by 4 bases, with 3 bases left in between. Germline V gene sequence: CDR1 SGHKS, CDR2 YYEKEE (reference sequence). For the CDR3, the DNA is TGTGCCAGCAGCTTGGTCGCAGATACGCAGTATTTT. Translating gives CASSLVADTQYF.

This clone was detected once. The J gene is TRBJ2-1, the V gene TRBV7-6, with 10 bases lining up with TRBD2. V shed 0 bases, J shed 1 base, and the junction held 6 bases outside the gene matches. The CDR3 totals 18 residues. The germline gives CDR1 SGHVS, CDR2 FNYEAQ. CDR3 protein: CASSLASGGQFSYNEQFF. In DNA form, the CDR3 reads TGTGCCAGCAGCTTAGCTAGCGGGGGGCAATTTTCCTACAATGAGCAGTTCTTC.

The rearrangement links TRBV5-1 to TRBJ2-1; 8 nucleotides agree with TRBD2. J gave up 2 bases and V 4 bases, and 2 bases lay outside the gene matches. CDR3 length equals 14 residues. CDR1 is SGHRS, CDR2 YFSETQ, per germline. The CDR3 coding sequence is TGCGCCAGCAGCGCGGGACTAGCCTACAATGAGCAGTTCTTC. Translation: CASSAGLAYNEQFF.

The chain uses TRBV7-2 and TRBJ1-2, with D maybe TRBD1 (6 bases). The V gene lost 0 bases and the J gene lost 2 bases, with 10 bases spanning the gap. The CDR3 sequence is 15 residues long. Germline values: CDR1 SGHTA, CDR2 FQGNSA. The DNA of the CDR3 is TGTGCCAGCAGCTTAGCCGGGACACCAAACTATGGCTACACCTTC. It encodes CASSLAGTPNYGYTF.

V and J are TRBV5-1 and TRBJ2-1; 11 bases are a match to TRBD2. The CDR3 contains 18 residues. Germline V gene sequence: CDR1 SGHRS, CDR2 YFSETQ. V trimming: 4 bases; J trimming: 0 bases; junction bases outside the gene matches: 9. DNA of the CDR3: TGCGCCAGCAGCGACGGGACTAGCGGAGGGGTCTCCTACAATGAGCAGTTCTTC. It yields the protein CASSDGTSGGVSYNEQFF.

The chain's CDR3 is CASSSRPGQTQETQYF. In DNA form, the CDR3 reads TGTGCCAGCAGCTCCCGTCCGGGACAAACACAAGAGACCCAGTACTTC. The rearrangement joins TRBV7-9 to TRBJ2-5; D is perhaps TRBD1 (6 bases). From germline, CDR1 is SEHNR and CDR2 FQNEAQ (reference sequence). V was shortened by 4 bases and J by 2 bases, with 17 bases between the two germline ends. This CDR3 comprises 16 residues.

The rearrangement uses TRBV19 and TRBJ2-1; TRBD2 agrees at 12 bases. The CDR3 runs to 18 residues. V shed 5 bases, J shed 6 bases, and the junction held 14 bases outside the gene matches. Germline loops: CDR1 LNHDA, CDR2 SQIVND (reference sequence). CDR3 sequence reads: CASSSPRGKGLAGNEQFF. The CDR3 region has the DNA TGTGCCAGTAGTTCACCTCGCGGGAAGGGACTAGCGGGCAATGAGCAGTTCTTC.